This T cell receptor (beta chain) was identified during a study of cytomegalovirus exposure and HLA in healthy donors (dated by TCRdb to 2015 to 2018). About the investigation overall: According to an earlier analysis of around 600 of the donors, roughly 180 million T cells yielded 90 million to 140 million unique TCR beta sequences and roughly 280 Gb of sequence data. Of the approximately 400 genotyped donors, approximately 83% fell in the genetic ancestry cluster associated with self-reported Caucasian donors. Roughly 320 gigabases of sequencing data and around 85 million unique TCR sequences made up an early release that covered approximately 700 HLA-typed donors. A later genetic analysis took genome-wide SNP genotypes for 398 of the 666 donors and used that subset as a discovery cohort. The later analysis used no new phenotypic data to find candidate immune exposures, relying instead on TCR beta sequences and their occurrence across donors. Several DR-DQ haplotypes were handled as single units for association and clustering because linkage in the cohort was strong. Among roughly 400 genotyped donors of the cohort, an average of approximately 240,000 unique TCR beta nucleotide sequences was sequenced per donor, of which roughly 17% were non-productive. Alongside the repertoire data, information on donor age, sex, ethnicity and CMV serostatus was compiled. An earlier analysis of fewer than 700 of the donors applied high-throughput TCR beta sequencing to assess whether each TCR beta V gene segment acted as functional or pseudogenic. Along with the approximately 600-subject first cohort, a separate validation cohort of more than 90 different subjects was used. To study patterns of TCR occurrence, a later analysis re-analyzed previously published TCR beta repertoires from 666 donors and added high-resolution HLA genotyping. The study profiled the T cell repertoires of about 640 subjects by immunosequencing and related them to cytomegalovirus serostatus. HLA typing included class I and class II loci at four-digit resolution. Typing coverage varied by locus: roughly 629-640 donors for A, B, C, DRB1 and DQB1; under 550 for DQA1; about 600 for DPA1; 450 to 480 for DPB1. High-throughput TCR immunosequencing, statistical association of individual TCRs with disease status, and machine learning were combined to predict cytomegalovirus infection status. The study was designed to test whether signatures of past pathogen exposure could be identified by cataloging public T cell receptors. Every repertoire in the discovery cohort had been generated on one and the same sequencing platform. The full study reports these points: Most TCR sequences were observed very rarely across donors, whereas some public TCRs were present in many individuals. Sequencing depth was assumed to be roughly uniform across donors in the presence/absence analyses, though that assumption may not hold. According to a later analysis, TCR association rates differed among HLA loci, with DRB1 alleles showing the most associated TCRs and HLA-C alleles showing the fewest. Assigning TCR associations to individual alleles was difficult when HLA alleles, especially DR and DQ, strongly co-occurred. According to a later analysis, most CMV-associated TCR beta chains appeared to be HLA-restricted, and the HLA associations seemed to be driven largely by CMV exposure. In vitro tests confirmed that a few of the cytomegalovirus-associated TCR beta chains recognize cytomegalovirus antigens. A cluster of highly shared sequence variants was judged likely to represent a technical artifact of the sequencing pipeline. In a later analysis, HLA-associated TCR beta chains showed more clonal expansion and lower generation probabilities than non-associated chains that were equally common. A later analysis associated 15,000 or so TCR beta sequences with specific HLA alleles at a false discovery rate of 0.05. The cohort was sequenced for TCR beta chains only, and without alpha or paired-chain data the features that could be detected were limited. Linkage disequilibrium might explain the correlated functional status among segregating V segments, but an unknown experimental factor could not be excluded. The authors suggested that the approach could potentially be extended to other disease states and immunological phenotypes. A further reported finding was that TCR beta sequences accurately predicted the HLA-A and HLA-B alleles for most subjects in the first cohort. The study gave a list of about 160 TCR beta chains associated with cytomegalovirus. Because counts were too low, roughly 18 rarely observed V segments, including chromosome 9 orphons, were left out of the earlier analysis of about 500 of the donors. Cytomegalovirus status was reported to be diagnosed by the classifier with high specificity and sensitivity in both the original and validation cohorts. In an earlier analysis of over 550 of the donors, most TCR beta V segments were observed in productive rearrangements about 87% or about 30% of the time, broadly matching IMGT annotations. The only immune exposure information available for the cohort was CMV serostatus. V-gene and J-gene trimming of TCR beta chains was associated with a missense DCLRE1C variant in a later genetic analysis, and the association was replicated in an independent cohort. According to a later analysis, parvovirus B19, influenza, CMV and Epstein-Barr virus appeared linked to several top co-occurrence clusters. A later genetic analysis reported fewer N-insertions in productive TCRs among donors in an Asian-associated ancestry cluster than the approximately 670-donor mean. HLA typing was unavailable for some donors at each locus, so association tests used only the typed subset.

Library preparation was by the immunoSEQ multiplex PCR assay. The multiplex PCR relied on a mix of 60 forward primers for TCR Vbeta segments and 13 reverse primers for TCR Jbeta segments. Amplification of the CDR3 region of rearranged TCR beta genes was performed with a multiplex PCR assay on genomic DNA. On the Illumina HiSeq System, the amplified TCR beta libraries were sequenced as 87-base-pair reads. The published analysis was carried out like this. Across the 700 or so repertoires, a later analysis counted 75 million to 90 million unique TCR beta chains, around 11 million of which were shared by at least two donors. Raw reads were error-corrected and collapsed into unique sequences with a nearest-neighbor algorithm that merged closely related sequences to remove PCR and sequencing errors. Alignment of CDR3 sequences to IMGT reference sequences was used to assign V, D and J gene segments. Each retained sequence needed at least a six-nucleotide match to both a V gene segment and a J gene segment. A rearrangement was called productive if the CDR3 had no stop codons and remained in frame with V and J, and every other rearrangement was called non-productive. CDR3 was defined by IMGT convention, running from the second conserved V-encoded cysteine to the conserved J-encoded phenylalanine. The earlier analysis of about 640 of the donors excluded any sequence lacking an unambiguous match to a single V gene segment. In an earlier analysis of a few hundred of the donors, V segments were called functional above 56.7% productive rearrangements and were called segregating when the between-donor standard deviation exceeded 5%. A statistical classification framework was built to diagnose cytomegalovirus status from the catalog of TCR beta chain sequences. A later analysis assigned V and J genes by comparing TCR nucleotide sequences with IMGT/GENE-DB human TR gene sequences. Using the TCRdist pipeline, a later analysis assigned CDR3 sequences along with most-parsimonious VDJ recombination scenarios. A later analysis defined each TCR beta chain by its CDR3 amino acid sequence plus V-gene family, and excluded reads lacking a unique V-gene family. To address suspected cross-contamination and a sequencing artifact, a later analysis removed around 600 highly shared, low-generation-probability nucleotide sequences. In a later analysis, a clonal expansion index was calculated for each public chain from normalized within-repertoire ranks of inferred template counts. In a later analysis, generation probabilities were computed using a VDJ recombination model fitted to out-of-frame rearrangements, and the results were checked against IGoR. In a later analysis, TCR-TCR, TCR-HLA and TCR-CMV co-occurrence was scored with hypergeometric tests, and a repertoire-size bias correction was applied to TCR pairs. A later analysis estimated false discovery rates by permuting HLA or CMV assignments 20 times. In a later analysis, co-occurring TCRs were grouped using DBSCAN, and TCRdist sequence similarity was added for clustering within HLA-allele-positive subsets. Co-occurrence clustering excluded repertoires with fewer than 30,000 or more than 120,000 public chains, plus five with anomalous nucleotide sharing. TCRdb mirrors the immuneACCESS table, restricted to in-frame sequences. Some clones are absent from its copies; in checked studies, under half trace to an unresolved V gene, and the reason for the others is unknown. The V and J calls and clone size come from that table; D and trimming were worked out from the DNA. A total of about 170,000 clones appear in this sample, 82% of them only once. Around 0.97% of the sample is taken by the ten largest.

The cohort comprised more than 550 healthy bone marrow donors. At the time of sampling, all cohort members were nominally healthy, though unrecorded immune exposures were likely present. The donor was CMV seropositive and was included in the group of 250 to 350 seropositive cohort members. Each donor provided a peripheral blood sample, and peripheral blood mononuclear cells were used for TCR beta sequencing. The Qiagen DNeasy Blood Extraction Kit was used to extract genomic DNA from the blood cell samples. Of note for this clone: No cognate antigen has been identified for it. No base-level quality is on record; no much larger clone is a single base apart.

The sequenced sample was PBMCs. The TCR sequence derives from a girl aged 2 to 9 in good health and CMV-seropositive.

The nucleotides are TGTGCCAGCAGCCAGAGGGGGCGCCGGACATATGACACCGGGGAGCTGTTTTTT. The translation is CASSQRGRRTYDTGELFF. The chain is made from TRBV14 and TRBJ2-2; TRBD1 matches 7 bases in the middle. The CDR3 sequence holds 18 residues, the cysteine and phenylalanine included. The read is trimmed to its CDR3 DNA, 54 bases read in frame from base 1. The germline V gene encodes CDR1 SGHDN and CDR2 FVKESK. V has 3 bases trimmed and J has 3 bases trimmed; junction bases matching no gene number 13.